The sequence of this T cell receptor (beta chain) was determined in a study of blood T cell repertoires in COVID-19. Turning to the study itself: The analysed material was cDNA or gDNA that came from T cells, B-cell-depleted T cells, or PBMCs.

Original analysis: Quantification of nucleated cells was approximated via reference gene primer amplification. Data came from immunoSEQ multiplex PCR; TCRdb stores just in-frame clones and leaves some out. Clone size and the V and J calls come from that table; the DNA yielded D and trimming. In the table there are 95,000 to 150,000 clones, about nine tenths of which are singletons. The germline V gene has CDR1 MNHEY and CDR2 SMNVEV (reference sequence). The CDR3 extends over 14 amino acids. V lost 3 bases, J lost 5 bases, and 14 bases lay in between. This clone was seen only once. This TCR derives from a man aged 35 to 55 with acute or convalescent COVID-19. Sequenced material: peripheral blood. The gene calls are TRBV27 and TRBJ2-7; unclear D gene. The CDR3, as DNA: TGTGCCAGCAGTTTGGCCCCGGGTTGGAACGAGCAGTACTTC. Translating gives CASSLAPGWNEQYF.